The TCR beta chain described here comes from a study of T-cell reconstitution after alpha-beta-depleted transplantation in children. Study outcomes and limitations: Where some patients showed high TCRbeta diversity at day 60, it came from recipient T cells and thymic progenitors that had survived.

In its sample, this clonotype was seen a few times. As yet, its antigen is unknown. Unique molecular identifiers were used to barcode this TCRbeta library. TCRdb used MiXCR to reprocess the PCR reads, holding one entry per CDR3 protein. The table has just over 950,000 distinct CDR3 sequences, 25% to 30% seen once; the top ten hold more than 25%. The germline V gene has CDR1 SGHAT and CDR2 FQNNGV. The CDR3 has 14 amino acids. V dropped 5 bases and J dropped 4 bases, with 14 bases sitting between them. This receptor was taken from a boy less than two years old who had a stem cell transplant for SCID, so the T cells may come from the graft donor. The starting material was PBMCs, mostly from graft donor cells, obtained 360 days after TCRalphabeta/CD19-depleted stem cell transplant. The chain is built from TRBV11-2 and TRBJ1-1, with D unclear. CDR3 loop: CASSPLGSGTEAFF. DNA for the CDR3: TGTGCCAGCAGCCCCCTTGGGAGCGGCACTGAAGCTTTCTTT.